A single sample is the source of the 17 T cell receptor beta chains below, sequenced in a study of T-cell reconstitution after alpha-beta-depleted transplantation in children. During its preparation, the TCRbeta library received unique molecular identifiers. Each CDR3 protein is one row after TCRdb ran MiXCR on the PCR reads. The table lists around 500,000 distinct CDR3 sequences, around 12% of them singletons. The sample was PBMCs from the stem cell graft donor, taken from the stem cell graft. Receptor source: a human donor who donated a stem cell graft to a child with combined immunodeficiency.

The rearrangement uses TRBV27 and TRBJ2-2; D is unresolved. This CDR3 region has 17 residues. Germline V gene sequence: CDR1 MNHEY, CDR2 SMNVEV (reference sequence). V was clipped by 0 bases and J by 4 bases, with 15 bases between them. CDR3 nucleotides: TGTGCCAGCAGTTTATCATGGGGTACGGGTGTCACCGGGGAGCTGTTTTTT. It is translated as CASSLSWGTGVTGELFF.

This clonotype has a count of ten or more. CDR3 sequence (DNA): TGTGCCAGCAGTTCACCTACTAGCGGTAACTACGAGCAGTACTTC. Encoded protein: CASSSPTSGNYEQYF. V gene TRBV28 combines with J gene TRBJ2-7; 8 positions match TRBD2. With V trimmed by 4 bases and J by 3 bases, 8 bases remained unmatched. Germline V gene lookup returns CDR1 MDHEN and CDR2 SYDVKM. This CDR3 is built from 15 residues.

This clonotype was detected a few times. The V gene is TRBV28, the J gene TRBJ2-7; D remains unclear. V was trimmed by 6 bases and J by 3 bases, leaving 18 bases between them. Germline V gene data show CDR1 as MDHEN and CDR2 as SYDVKM. CDR3 length: 15 amino acids. The CDR3 region has the DNA TGTGCCAGCAGACCCGACGCAGAGCCAGACTACGAGCAGTACTTC. Translating gives CASRPDAEPDYEQYF.

V is TRBV5-5 and J is TRBJ2-1; 8 nucleotides line up with TRBD2. V dropped 1 base and J dropped 7; count of bases not matched to a gene: 7. In germline, CDR1 is SGHKS, CDR2 YYEKEE (reference sequence). The CDR3 length is 15 residues. As DNA, the CDR3 is TGTGCCAGCAGCTTGAATAACGGGAGGGGAAATGAGCAGTTCTTC. Translating gives CASSLNNGRGNEQFF.

This clonotype has a handful of counts. This chain links TRBV9 with TRBJ2-2; D gene unclear. The CDR3 is made up of 12 amino acids. The V gene's germline CDR1 is SGDLS and CDR2 YYNGEE. The ends were cut back, 3 bases at V and 7 bases at J, with 7 bases in the middle. The CDR3 here is CASSDRVGELFF. The CDR3, as DNA: TGTGCCAGCAGCGACCGGGTCGGGGAGCTGTTTTTT. Full variable domain (remainder filled in from reference TRBV9 and TRBJ2-2): DSGVTQTPKHLITATGQRVTLRCSPRSGDLSVYWYQQSLDQGLQFLIQYYNGEERAKGNILERFSAQQFPDLHSELNLSSLELGDSALYFCASSDRVGELFFGEGSRLTVL.

This clonotype was observed many times. J is TRBJ2-5 and V is TRBV5-1; possibly TRBD2 for D (5 bases). This CDR3 has 14 amino acids. The V end was cut by 0 bases, the J end by 5 bases, with 11 bases between. The germline V gene encodes CDR1 SGHRS and CDR2 YFSETQ. The CDR3 spells CASSLDPRGETQYF. The DNA of the CDR3 is TGCGCCAGCAGCTTGGATCCTAGAGGGGAGACCCAGTACTTC.

This clonotype was observed at least ten times. This chain connects TRBV12-3 or TRBV12-4 to TRBJ2-1; D gene ambiguous. The CDR3 is 12 amino acids. V lost 6 bases and J lost 7, with 10 bases in between. The CDR3 is CASSLVENEQFF. The CDR3 DNA sequence: TGTGCCAGCAGCCTGGTTGAGAATGAGCAGTTCTTC.

This clonotype was found many times. The V gene is TRBV7-8, the J gene TRBJ2-7; D unresolved. Germline loops: CDR1 SGHVS, CDR2 FQNEAQ. The CDR3 is 13 residues long. Trimming pared 0 bases from V and 5 bases from J, leaving 8 bases between. CDR3 amino acids: CASSLAKEHEQYF. CDR3 coding DNA: TGTGCCAGCAGCTTAGCTAAGGAACACGAGCAGTACTTC.

This clonotype was found many times. This CDR3 is CASSSRYPSGSRDEQFF. The CDR3 coding sequence is TGTGCCAGCAGTTCACGGTACCCTAGCGGGAGCAGGGATGAGCAGTTCTTC. The chain combines TRBV6-5 with TRBJ2-1, with TRBD2 matching over 10 bases. V shed 4 bases, J shed 8 bases, and the junction held 14 bases outside the gene matches. Germline CDR1 MNHEY, CDR2 SVGAGI. The CDR3 is 17 amino acids.

This clonotype appeared a single time. This could be a read error, since a much larger clone is one nucleotide away. The rearrangement joins TRBV12-3 or TRBV12-4 to TRBJ2-1; 11 bases are shared with TRBD2. CDR3 length: 16 residues. The CDR3 loop reads CASSSLLLAGDNGQFF. The CDR3 nucleotides are TGTGCCAGCAGTTCCCTTCTACTAGCGGGAGACAATGGGCAGTTCTTC.

This clonotype was detected a few times. The rearrangement joins TRBV2 to TRBJ2-3; D gene unclear. Per germline, CDR1 SNHLY and CDR2 FYNNEI. This CDR3 is built from 15 residues. Trimming took off 5 bases at V and 0 bases at J, with 12 bases between the two ends. The DNA for the CDR3 is TGTGCCAGCAGTAGTACTGCTACTAGCACAGATACGCAGTATTTT. Its protein is CASSSTATSTDTQYF.

V and J are TRBV6-2 or TRBV6-3 and TRBJ1-2; 7 bases line up with TRBD1. The J segment lost 5 bases and the V segment lost 4 bases, leaving 7 bases of the junction unmatched. From germline, CDR1 is MNHEY and CDR2 SVGEGT. The CDR3 sequence is 14 residues long. CDR3 protein: CASSSGQSLYGYTF. The CDR3 DNA reads TGTGCCAGCAGTTCGGGACAGTCCCTTTATGGCTACACCTTC.

V is TRBV7-9 and J is TRBJ2-1; 9 positions agree with TRBD2. The CDR3 sequence is 16 residues long. The V gene's germline CDR1 is SEHNR and CDR2 FQNEAQ (reference sequence). The V gene end was trimmed by 1 base and the J gene end by 7 bases; junction bases not matched to a gene: 8. The CDR3 DNA follows: TGTGCCAGCAGCTTAGGGCCGGCGGGAGGGGGAAATGAGCAGTTCTTC. Protein: CASSLGPAGGGNEQFF.

This chain joins TRBV5-1 and TRBJ2-2; 7 positions agree with TRBD1. Trimming removed 0 bases from V and 3 bases from J; junction bases left unmatched: 17. This CDR3 spans 20 amino acids. Germline V gives CDR1 SGHRS, CDR2 YFSETQ. The CDR3, as DNA: TGCGCCAGCAGCTTGGAGATTTCTCCAAGGGGGCGTTCACACACCGGGGAGCTGTTTTTT. As protein: CASSLEISPRGRSHTGELFF.

This clonotype was counted a few times. The CDR3 loop is CASRPTSGFQETQYF. CDR3 DNA sequence: TGTGCCAGCAGACCGACTAGCGGATTCCAAGAGACCCAGTACTTC. J is TRBJ2-5 and V is TRBV6-2 or TRBV6-3, with 9 nucleotides matching TRBD2. Trimming took 6 bases from V and 1 from J; bases not matched to a gene: 6. Germline V lookup: CDR1 MNHEY, CDR2 SVGEGT. This CDR3 spans 15 amino acids.

This clonotype was picked up many times. This chain uses TRBV12-3 or TRBV12-4 with TRBJ2-7; 11 bases align to TRBD1. V lost 7 bases to trimming and J lost 3 bases; unmatched junction nucleotides: 5. The CDR3 totals 14 residues. The CDR3, as DNA: TGTGCCAGCACCGCCGGGACAGGGGGCTACGAGCAGTACTTC. This translates into CASTAGTGGYEQYF.

The V gene is TRBV7-9, the J gene TRBJ2-1; 8 bases match TRBD2. The V and J ends lost 3 bases and 3 bases, in that order; junction bases with no gene match: 1. CDR3 length: 14 amino acids. The germline V gene has CDR1 SEHNR and CDR2 FQNEAQ (reference sequence). The CDR3 protein is CASSFGTSYNEQFF. CDR3 nucleotides: TGTGCCAGCAGCTTTGGGACTAGCTACAATGAGCAGTTCTTC.